The 8 T cell receptor beta chains in this list originate from one sample, sequenced in a study of shared clonotypes between healthy human individuals. The protocol was immunoSEQ multiplex PCR, while the TCRdb copy is restricted to in-frame clones and leaves out a portion. The data show 2.5 million or so clones, approximately 94% seen once. The sequenced material came from naive CD4+ T cells sorted from blood. Subset: CD45RA+ positively selected. The receptors stem from a man younger than 30 in good health.

V usage is TRBV19 and J usage is TRBJ1-4; no reliable D call. Trimming removed 7 bases at V and 3 bases at J, with 18 bases between. The CDR3 has 16 residues. The germline CDR1 and CDR2 sequences are LNHDA and SQIVND (reference sequence). The CDR3: CASTRLGQLSNEKLFF. The CDR3 DNA follows: TGTGCCAGTACCCGCCTTGGGCAACTATCTAATGAAAAACTGTTTTTT. Supplemented by reference TRBV19 and TRBJ1-4, the full variable domain reads DGGITQSPKYLFRKEGQNVTLSCEQNLNHDAMYWYRQDPGQGLRLIYYSQIVNDFQKGDIAEGYSVSREKKESFPLTVTSAQKNPTAFYLCASTRLGQLSNEKLFFGSGTQLSVL.

The rearrangement links TRBV18 to TRBJ1-1; 7 nucleotides agree with TRBD1. The V segment lost 4 bases and the J segment 0 bases; nucleotides outside the gene matches: 8. This CDR3 spans 16 amino acids. Germline lookup yields CDR1 KGHSH and CDR2 LQKENI. CDR3 sequence reads: CASSRVGGRMNTEAFF. The CDR3 DNA reads TGTGCCAGCTCACGAGTAGGGGGCCGAATGAACACTGAAGCTTTCTTT.

This chain connects TRBV5-4 to TRBJ2-7, with 10 bases matching TRBD2. CDR1 SGHNT and CDR2 YYREEE come from the germline V gene (reference sequence). Trimming at V came to 0 bases and at J to 4 bases, leaving 7 bases not matched to a gene. This CDR3 region has 16 residues. The chain's CDR3 is CASSLAASGSLYEQYF. The CDR3 DNA reads as TGTGCCAGCAGCTTGGCCGCTAGCGGGAGCCTATACGAGCAGTACTTC.

The chain recombines TRBV7-2 with TRBJ2-1; 9 nucleotides agree with TRBD2. V dropped 4 bases and J dropped 7; count of bases not matched to a gene: 20. Looked up from germline, CDR1 is SGHTA and CDR2 is FQGNSA. This CDR3 has 19 residues. The CDR3 coding sequence is TGTGCCAGCAGCTCTCAAAATGCCCGCCCTAGCGGGATCGGAAATGAGCAGTTCTTC. This sequence encodes CASSSQNARPSGIGNEQFF.

The V and J genes are TRBV2 and TRBJ2-3; 11 nucleotides match TRBD2. The CDR3 is made up of 16 amino acids. The J segment lost 0 bases and the V segment lost 6 bases, leaving 5 bases of the junction unmatched. CDR1 is SNHLY, CDR2 FYNNEI, per germline. CDR3 loop: CASSLLAGGSTDTQYF. CDR3 coding DNA: TGTGCCAGCAGCCTTCTAGCGGGGGGAAGCACAGATACGCAGTATTTT.

This rearrangement joins TRBV7-2 to TRBJ2-3; no reliable D call. CDR1 is SGHTA, CDR2 FQGNSA, per germline. V was pared by 5 bases and J by 5 bases, with 11 bases between. The CDR3 is 13 residues long. CDR3 protein: CASSRRVLDTQYF. CDR3 sequence (DNA): TGTGCCAGCAGCAGAAGGGTACTAGATACGCAGTATTTT.

The V and J genes are TRBV2 and TRBJ1-2; TRBD1 matches at 7 bases. Losses at the gene ends were 5 bases for V and 4 bases for J; bases not matched to a gene: 4. CDR1 and CDR2 (germline): SNHLY, FYNNEI. The CDR3 is 13 amino acids. The CDR3 spells CASSSTGPYGYTF. CDR3 nucleotide sequence: TGTGCCAGCAGTTCGACAGGGCCCTATGGCTACACCTTC.

CDR3 sequence (DNA): TGCGCCAGCAGCTTGGACGAAGGAAGGAACACTGAAGCTTTCTTT. It translates to CASSLDEGRNTEAFF. V and J are TRBV5-1 and TRBJ1-1; D is unclear. The CDR3 consists of 15 residues. In germline, CDR1 is SGHRS, CDR2 YFSETQ. The germline V and J ends were trimmed by 0 bases and 1 base, with 10 bases remaining between them.